These 27 T cell receptor beta chains were all obtained from the same sample, sequenced in a study of blood T cell repertoires in COVID-19. Method: immunoSEQ multiplex PCR; TCRdb's copy keeps in-frame clones and lacks some. Among 110,000 to 150,000 clones, around 85% were seen once, and the ten largest hold just under 3%. The sample comprised peripheral blood. These TCRs come from a man aged 50 to 59 with acute or convalescent COVID-19.

The V gene is TRBV15, the J gene TRBJ2-6; TRBD1 matches at 9 bases. V lost 0 bases to trimming and J lost 6 bases; unmatched junction nucleotides: 3. CDR1 and CDR2 (germline): LNHNV, YYDKDF (reference sequence). CDR3 size: 16 residues. The CDR3 reads CATSRDWTGEANVLTF. CDR3 DNA sequence: TGTGCCACCAGCAGAGACTGGACAGGGGAGGCCAACGTCCTGACTTTC.

The J gene is TRBJ2-7, the V gene TRBV4-2; tentative D call: TRBD2 (6 bases). Trimming shortened V by 0 bases and J by 5 bases, and 20 bases separated the two germline ends. From germline, CDR1 is LGHNA and CDR2 YNFKEQ. CDR3 length: 17 amino acids. CDR3 sequence reads: CASSQDRVTGVTNEQYF. The CDR3 nucleotides read TGTGCCAGCAGCCAAGATAGGGTAACGGGAGTGACGAACGAGCAGTACTTC.

This chain uses TRBV5-5 with TRBJ1-3; perhaps TRBD1 as D (6 bases). This CDR3 region has 15 residues. V lost 5 bases, J lost 0 bases, and 12 bases lay in between. The germline V gene has CDR1 SGHKS and CDR2 YYEKEE (reference sequence). The CDR3 region is CASSQRGNSGNTIYF. In DNA, the CDR3 is TGTGCCAGCAGTCAGAGGGGGAACTCTGGAAACACCATATATTTT. Full variable domain (rest looked up from reference TRBV5-5 and TRBJ1-3): DAGVTQSPTHLIKTRGQQVTLRCSPISGHKSVSWYQQVLGQGPQFIFQYYEKEERGRGNFPDRFSARQFPNYSSELNVNALLLGDSALYLCASSQRGNSGNTIYFGEGSWLTVV.

V is TRBV7-2 and J is TRBJ2-1; 10 bases line up with TRBD2. Trimming removed 2 bases from V and 4 bases from J; junction bases left unmatched: 2. There are 15 residues in the CDR3. Germline CDR1 SGHTA, CDR2 FQGNSA. Here the CDR3 reads CASSLQTSGYNEQFF. In DNA form, the CDR3 reads TGTGCCAGCAGCTTACAGACTAGCGGGTACAATGAGCAGTTCTTC. The whole variable domain, filled in from reference TRBV7-2 and TRBJ2-1, reads GAGVSQSPSNKVTEKGKDVELRCDPISGHTALYWYRQSLGQGLEFLIYFQGNSAPDKSGLPSDRFSAERTGGSVSTLTIQRTQQEDSAVYLCASSLQTSGYNEQFFGPGTRLTVL.

This clone was observed once. The rearrangement joins TRBV7-3 to TRBJ2-7, with TRBD1 matching over 7 bases. Per the germline V gene, CDR1 is SGHTA and CDR2 is FQGTGA. There are 15 residues in the CDR3. Trimming removed 2 bases from V and 4 bases from J; junction bases left unmatched: 8. The DNA for the CDR3 is TGTGCCAGCAGCTTATTTCAGGGGGTCGGTTACGAGCAGTACTTC. Translated: CASSLFQGVGYEQYF. The full variable domain, completed using reference TRBV7-3 and TRBJ2-7, is GAGVSQTPSNKVTEKGKYVELRCDPISGHTALYWYRQSLGQGPEFLIYFQGTGAADDSGLPNDRFFAVRPEGSVSTLKIQRTERGDSAVYLCASSLFQGVGYEQYFGPGTRLTVT.

Only a few counts were recorded for this clone. The gene calls are TRBV14 and TRBJ1-4; the D is unclear. Trimming took off 4 bases at V and 2 bases at J, with 11 bases between the two ends. Germline V gene data show CDR1 as SGHDN and CDR2 as FVKESK. The CDR3 totals 15 residues. This chain's CDR3 is CASSPLGVTNEKLFF. For the CDR3, the DNA is TGTGCCAGCAGCCCCTTGGGCGTCACTAATGAAAAACTGTTTTTT.

This clone was picked up a small number of times. This CDR3 is also generated by other DNA sequences in the sample. The rearrangement links TRBV28 to TRBJ2-5, with D maybe TRBD2 (6 bases). This CDR3 region has 14 residues. V lost 2 bases and J 5 bases, leaving 12 bases between the germline ends. Germline V gives CDR1 MDHEN, CDR2 SYDVKM. CDR3 loop: CASSLGGWGETQYF. Here the CDR3 DNA reads TGTGCCAGCAGTTTAGGGGGGTGGGGTGAGACCCAGTACTTC.

This chain connects TRBV7-9 to TRBJ2-2, with 7 bases that match TRBD1. Per germline, CDR1 SEHNR and CDR2 FQNEAQ (reference sequence). This CDR3 comprises 15 residues. V trimming: 0 bases; J trimming: 5 bases; junction bases outside the gene matches: 3. The CDR3 sequence is CASSLAGGRTGELFF. CDR3 coding DNA: TGTGCCAGCAGCTTAGCAGGGGGCAGAACCGGGGAGCTGTTTTTT.

V usage is TRBV5-1 and J usage is TRBJ2-7; TRBD1 aligns across 7 bases. CDR1 and CDR2 from the germline V gene are SGHRS and YFSETQ. CDR3 length equals 16 residues. Germline trimming cut 0 bases from V and 2 bases from J; bases unmatched to any gene: 8. In DNA form, the CDR3 reads TGCGCCAGCAGCTTGGTAACAGGGGCCTTCACCTACGAGCAGTACTTC. Amino acids: CASSLVTGAFTYEQYF.

The CDR3 DNA follows: TGTGCCACCAGCCCAACGGGGACTTTGGGAGATACGCAGTATTTT. This sequence encodes CATSPTGTLGDTQYF. V and J are TRBV24-1 and TRBJ2-3; a weak D match, TRBD2 (6 bases). The V gene lost 7 bases and the J gene lost 5 bases, with 18 bases spanning the gap. Germline-derived CDR1 and CDR2 are KGHDR and SFDVKD. The CDR3 totals 15 residues.

The V gene is TRBV6-4, the J gene TRBJ1-1; D not certain. Per the germline V gene, CDR1 is MRHNA and CDR2 is SNTAGT. V gave up 3 bases and J gave up 0 bases, with 8 bases separating them. This CDR3 region has 14 residues. The CDR3 coding sequence is TGTGCCAGCAGTGAAGTACTCATGAACACTGAAGCTTTCTTT. Translated, it gives CASSEVLMNTEAFF.

This clone occurred a few times. This chain joins TRBV4-2 and TRBJ1-4; D is unclear. V lost 0 bases and J lost 3, with 8 bases in between. Germline assignment: CDR1 LGHNA and CDR2 YNFKEQ. The length of the CDR3 is 15 residues. The CDR3: CASSQDNQSNEKLFF. The CDR3 coding sequence is TGTGCCAGCAGCCAAGATAACCAGTCTAATGAAAAACTGTTTTTT.

This chain uses TRBV28 with TRBJ2-1; 8 nucleotides match TRBD2. The germline V gene has CDR1 MDHEN and CDR2 SYDVKM. V gave up 3 bases and J gave up 6 bases; unmatched junction bases: 10. The CDR3 is 16 residues long. CDR3 region: CASSLTPAGVGNEQFF. DNA for the CDR3: TGTGCCAGCAGTTTGACCCCAGCGGGAGTAGGCAATGAGCAGTTCTTC.

V gene TRBV18 combines with J gene TRBJ2-1; possibly TRBD2 for D (6 bases). The CDR3 length is 13 residues. Deletions cut 4 bases from V and 6 bases from J, with 10 bases between. Germline V CDR1 and CDR2: KGHSH, LQKENI. The CDR3 loop reads CASSRPGVNEQFF. CDR3 bases: TGTGCCAGCTCACGTCCGGGGGTCAATGAGCAGTTCTTC. The variable domain in full, with the rest retrieved from reference TRBV18 and TRBJ2-1, is NAGVMQNPRHLVRRRGQEARLRCSPMKGHSHVYWYRQLPEEGLKFMVYLQKENIIDESGMPKERFSAEFPKEGPSILRIQQVVRGDSAAYFCASSRPGVNEQFFGPGTRLTVL.

The V gene is TRBV9, the J gene TRBJ1-2, with 7 bases aligning to TRBD1. The CDR3 contains 15 residues. Germline CDR1 is SGDLS and CDR2 is YYNGEE. Trimming removed 3 bases from V and 3 bases from J; junction bases left unmatched: 8. CDR3 amino acids: CASSARTGTYYGYTF. CDR3 DNA: TGTGCCAGCAGCGCCCGGACAGGTACTTACTATGGCTACACCTTC. The variable domain in full, with the rest retrieved from reference TRBV9 and TRBJ1-2, is DSGVTQTPKHLITATGQRVTLRCSPRSGDLSVYWYQQSLDQGLQFLIQYYNGEERAKGNILERFSAQQFPDLHSELNLSSLELGDSALYFCASSARTGTYYGYTFGSGTRLTVV.

This rearrangement joins TRBV18 to TRBJ1-1; 7 bases fit TRBD1. Trimming removed 3 bases from V and 7 bases from J; junction bases left unmatched: 5. The CDR3 covers 13 residues. Per the germline V gene, CDR1 is KGHSH and CDR2 is LQKENI. The CDR3 DNA follows: TGTGCCAGCTCACCCAATACAGGGGTTGAAGCTTTCTTT. As protein: CASSPNTGVEAFF.

The chain has TRBV27 and TRBJ2-2; TRBD2 might be the D (6 bases). The length of the CDR3 is 16 residues. Germline V lookup: CDR1 MNHEY, CDR2 SMNVEV (reference sequence). Trimming took 5 bases from V and 4 from J, leaving 17 bases between them. CDR3 loop: CASSLIGGPSTGELFF. CDR3 nucleotides: TGTGCCAGCAGTCTTATCGGAGGGCCGAGCACCGGGGAGCTGTTTTTT.

Comment on this clone: Additional DNA sequences in this sample encode the identical CDR3. The chain has TRBV10-3 and TRBJ2-1; possibly TRBD2 for D (6 bases). The CDR3 loop spans 14 amino acids. The germline gives CDR1 ENHRY, CDR2 SYGVKD. With 4 bases removed from V and 4 bases from J, the gap between germline ends came to 11 bases. CDR3 region: CAISGLAEYNEQFF. In DNA, the CDR3 is TGTGCCATCAGTGGGTTAGCGGAATACAATGAGCAGTTCTTC.

The rearrangement links TRBV7-8 to TRBJ2-2, with TRBD2 as a possible D gene (5 bases). Germline values: CDR1 SGHVS, CDR2 FQNEAQ. V lost 4 bases and J 2 bases, leaving 11 bases between the germline ends. The CDR3 contains 15 residues. The CDR3 spells CASSSRADNTGELFF. CDR3 coding DNA: TGTGCCAGCAGCTCGAGGGCGGATAACACCGGGGAGCTGTTTTTT.

The chain has TRBV19 and TRBJ1-2; TRBD1 matches at 9 bases. Germline trimming cut 6 bases from V and 1 base from J; bases unmatched to any gene: 3. The CDR3 extends over 14 amino acids. Germline V gene data show CDR1 as LNHDA and CDR2 as SQIVND (reference sequence). CDR3 protein: CASSDRGSNYGYTF. The CDR3 nucleotides are TGTGCCAGTAGCGACAGGGGGAGTAACTATGGCTACACCTTC.

This clone was seen once. The chain couples TRBV29-1 to TRBJ2-1, with D unresolved. The V and J ends lost 4 bases and 5 bases respectively, with 12 bases between them. The CDR3 contains 13 residues. Germline V gives CDR1 SQVTM, CDR2 ANQGSEA. CDR3 protein: CSVALTGDNEQFF. The CDR3 nucleotides are TGCAGCGTTGCCCTAACCGGTGACAATGAGCAGTTCTTC.

DNA for the CDR3: TGTGCCAGCTCATCCCGGACTAGCGGGAGGACAGATACGCAGTATTTT. This sequence encodes CASSSRTSGRTDTQYF. This chain uses TRBV18 with TRBJ2-3, with 14 bases fitting TRBD2. CDR3 length: 16 amino acids. Germline CDR1 reads KGHSH; CDR2 reads LQKENI. Trimming at V came to 5 bases and at J to 3 bases, leaving 4 bases not matched to a gene.

This clone showed up just once. The rearrangement links TRBV7-8 to TRBJ1-5, with D uncertain. CDR1 and CDR2 (germline): SGHVS, FQNEAQ. The CDR3 extends over 13 amino acids. V lost 3 bases to trimming and J lost 4 bases, with 7 bases between them. CDR3 residues: CASSFGGNQPQHF. In DNA form, the CDR3 reads TGTGCCAGCAGCTTCGGCGGAAATCAGCCCCAGCATTTT.

The chain has TRBV6-5 and TRBJ1-2; D remains ambiguous. Germline CDR1 MNHEY, CDR2 SVGAGI. V lost 0 bases and J 2 bases, leaving 10 bases between the germline ends. The CDR3 has 15 residues. This chain's CDR3 is CASSYSKAGNYGYTF. Here the CDR3 DNA reads TGTGCCAGCAGTTACTCGAAGGCAGGAAACTATGGCTACACCTTC.

The chain recombines TRBV6-1 with TRBJ2-7, with no clear D. This CDR3 contains 13 residues. Germline V gene sequence: CDR1 MNHNS, CDR2 SASEGT. The germline V and J ends were trimmed by 2 bases and 4 bases, with 9 bases remaining between them. The CDR3 bases are TGTGCCAGCAGTGAACTTCCGGGTTACGAGCAGTACTTC. Its protein is CASSELPGYEQYF.

The chain carries TRBV3-1 (or the pseudogene TRBV3-2) and TRBJ2-3; the D gene is possibly TRBD1 (5 bases). V dropped 4 bases and J dropped 4 bases, with 9 bases sitting between them. Germline V gene sequence: CDR1 LGHDT, CDR2 YNNKEL (reference sequence). The CDR3 is 13 amino acids. For the CDR3, the DNA is TGTGCCAGCAGCCCGGCAGGGCCAGATACGCAGTATTTT. It translates to CASSPAGPDTQYF.

This clone was seen just once. The V and J genes are TRBV6-2 or TRBV6-3 and TRBJ1-2, with 8 bases matching TRBD1. Per germline, CDR1 MNHEY and CDR2 SVGEGT. J lost 3 bases, V lost 5 bases, and 2 bases had no gene match. CDR3 length: 13 amino acids. The CDR3 bases are TGTGCCAGCAGTCCGACAGGGGACTATGGCTACACCTTC. Its protein is CASSPTGDYGYTF.